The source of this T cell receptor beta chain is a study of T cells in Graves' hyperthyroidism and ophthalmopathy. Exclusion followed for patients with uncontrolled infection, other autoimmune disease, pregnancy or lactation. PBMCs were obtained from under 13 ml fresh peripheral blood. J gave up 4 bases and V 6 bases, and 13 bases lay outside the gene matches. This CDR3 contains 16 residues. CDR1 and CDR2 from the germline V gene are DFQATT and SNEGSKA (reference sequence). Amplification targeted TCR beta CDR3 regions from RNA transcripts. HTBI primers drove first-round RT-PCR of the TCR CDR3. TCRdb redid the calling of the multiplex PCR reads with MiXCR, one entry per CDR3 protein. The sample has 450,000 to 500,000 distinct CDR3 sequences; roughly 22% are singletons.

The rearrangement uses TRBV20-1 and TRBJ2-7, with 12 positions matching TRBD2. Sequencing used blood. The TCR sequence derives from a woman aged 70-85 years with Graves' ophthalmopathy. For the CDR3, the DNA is TGCAGTGCCCCCTCACCGACTAGCGGGAGTTCTTACGAGCAGTACTTC. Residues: CSAPSPTSGSSYEQYF.